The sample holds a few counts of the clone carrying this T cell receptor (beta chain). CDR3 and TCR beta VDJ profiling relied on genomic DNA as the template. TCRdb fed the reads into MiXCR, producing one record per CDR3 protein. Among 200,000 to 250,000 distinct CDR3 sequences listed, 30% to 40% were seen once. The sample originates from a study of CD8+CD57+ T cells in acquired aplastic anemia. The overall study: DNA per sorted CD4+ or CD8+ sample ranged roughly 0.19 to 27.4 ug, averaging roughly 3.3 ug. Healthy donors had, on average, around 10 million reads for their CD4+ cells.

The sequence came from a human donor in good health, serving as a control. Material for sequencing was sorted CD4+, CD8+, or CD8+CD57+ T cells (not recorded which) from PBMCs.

CDR3 region: CASSNRGTKTYEQYF. The CDR3 nucleotides read TGTGCCAGCAGCAACCGGGGGACAAAAACCTACGAGCAGTACTTC. The chain couples TRBV7-2 to TRBJ2-7; D possibly matches TRBD1 or TRBD2 (6 bases each). CDR1 is SGHTA, CDR2 FQGNSA, per germline. The V and J ends lost 5 bases and 2 bases respectively, with 16 bases between them. The CDR3 length is 15 residues.